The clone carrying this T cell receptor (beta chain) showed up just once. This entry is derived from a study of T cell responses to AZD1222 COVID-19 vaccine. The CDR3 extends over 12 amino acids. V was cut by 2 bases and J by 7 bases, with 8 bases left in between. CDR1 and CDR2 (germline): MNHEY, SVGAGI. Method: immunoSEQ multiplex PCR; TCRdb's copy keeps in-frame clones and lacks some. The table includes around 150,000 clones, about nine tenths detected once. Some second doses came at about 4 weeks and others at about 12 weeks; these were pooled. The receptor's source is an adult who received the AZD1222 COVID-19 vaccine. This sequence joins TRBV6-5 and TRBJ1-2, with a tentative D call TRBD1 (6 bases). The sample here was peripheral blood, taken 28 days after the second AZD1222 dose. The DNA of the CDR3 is TGTGCCAGCAGTTACGGGGGGCTTGGCTACACCTTC. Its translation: CASSYGGLGYTF.